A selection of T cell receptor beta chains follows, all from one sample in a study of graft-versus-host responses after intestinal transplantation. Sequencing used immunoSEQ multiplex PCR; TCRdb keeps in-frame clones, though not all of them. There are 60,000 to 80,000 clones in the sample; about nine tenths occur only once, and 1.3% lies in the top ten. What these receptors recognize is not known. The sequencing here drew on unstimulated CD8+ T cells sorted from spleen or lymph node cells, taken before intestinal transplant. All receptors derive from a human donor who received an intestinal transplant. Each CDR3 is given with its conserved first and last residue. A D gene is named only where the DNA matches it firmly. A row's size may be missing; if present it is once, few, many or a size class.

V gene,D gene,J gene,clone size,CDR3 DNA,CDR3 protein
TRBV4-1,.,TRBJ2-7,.,TGCGCCAGCAGCCAAGATCCGGAACCACTAGCCTACGAGCAGTACTTC,CASSQDPEPLAYEQYF
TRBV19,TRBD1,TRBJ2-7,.,TGTGCCAGTAGTCCGGGGACAGGGGGCGGATACGAGCAGTACTTC,CASSPGTGGGYEQYF
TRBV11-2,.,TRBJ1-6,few,TGTGCCAGCAGCTTAGTGGGGGGTAATTCACCCCTCCACTTT,CASSLVGGNSPLHF
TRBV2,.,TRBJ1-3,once,TGTGCCAGCATGGCGGGGTCAGGAAACACCATATATTTT,CASMAGSGNTIYF
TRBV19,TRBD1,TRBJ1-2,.,TGTGCCAGTAGGATCCGGGACAGGGCCTACTATGGCTACACCTTC,CASRIRDRAYYGYTF
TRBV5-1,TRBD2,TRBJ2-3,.,TGCGCCAGCAGCTTATACCCGGGGGGTAGCACAGATACGCAGTATTTT,CASSLYPGGSTDTQYF
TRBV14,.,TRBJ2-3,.,TGTGCCAGCAGCCAAGCTTTTAGCGGTACAGATACGCAGTATTTT,CASSQAFSGTDTQYF
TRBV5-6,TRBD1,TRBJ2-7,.,TGTGCCAGCAGCTTGGCCGAGGTCGGGACAGGTTCCTACGAGCAGTACTTC,CASSLAEVGTGSYEQYF
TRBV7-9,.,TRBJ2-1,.,TGTGCCAGCAGACCCCAGGGTACCTCCTACAATGAGCAGTTCTTC,CASRPQGTSYNEQFF
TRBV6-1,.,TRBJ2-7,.,TGTGCCAGCAGTGAAGGGGCAGGGGCCGAGCAGTACTTC,CASSEGAGAEQYF
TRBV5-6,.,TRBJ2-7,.,TGTGCCAGCAGCATTACTTCCTACGAGCAGTACTTC,CASSITSYEQYF
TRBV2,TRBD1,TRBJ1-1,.,TGTGCCAGCTACGGAGGGACAGCTGAAGCTTTCTTT,CASYGGTAEAFF
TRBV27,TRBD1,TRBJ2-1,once,TGTGCCAGCAGTTTAGGACAGGGAAACAATGAGCAGTTCTTC,CASSLGQGNNEQFF
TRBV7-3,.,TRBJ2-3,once,TGTGCCAGCAGCTTGGGGGGTGGGGAGGCAGATACGCAGTATTTT,CASSLGGGEADTQYF
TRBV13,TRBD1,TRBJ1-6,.,TGTGCCAGCAGCTTTGCGGGACAGTTTAATTCACCCCTCCACTTT,CASSFAGQFNSPLHF
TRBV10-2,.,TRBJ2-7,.,TGCGCCAGCAGTGTAGAGGGGGGGAGCTCCTACGAGCAGTACTTC,CASSVEGGSSYEQYF
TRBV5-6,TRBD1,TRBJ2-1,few,TGTGCCAGCAGCGGGTGGACAGGAGTGGGGAATGAGCAGTTCTTC,CASSGWTGVGNEQFF
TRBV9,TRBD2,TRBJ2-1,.,TGTGCCAGCAGCGTAGGGGGACTAGCCTACAATGAGCAGTTCTTC,CASSVGGLAYNEQFF
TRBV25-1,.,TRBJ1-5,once,TGTGCCAGCAGTGAAGGACAGAGCAATCAGCCCCAGCATTTT,CASSEGQSNQPQHF
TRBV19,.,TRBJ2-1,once,TGTGCCAGTAGTATTCAGGGGAGCTCCTACAATGAGCAGTTCTTC,CASSIQGSSYNEQFF
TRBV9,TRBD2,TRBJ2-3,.,TGTGCCAGCAGCGTACCTACTAGCGGGGGAACCACAGATACGCAGTATTTT,CASSVPTSGGTTDTQYF
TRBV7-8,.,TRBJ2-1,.,TGTGCCAGCTCGCCGGGTGAGCAGTTCTTC,CASSPGEQFF
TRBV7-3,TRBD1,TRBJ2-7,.,TGTGCCAGCAGCTTAAGGGGACAGAACCTAGAGCAGTACTTC,CASSLRGQNLEQYF
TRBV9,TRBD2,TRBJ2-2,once,TGTGCCAGCAGCGAGCCGGGAGGGAACACCGGGGAGCTGTTTTTT,CASSEPGGNTGELFF
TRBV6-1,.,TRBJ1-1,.,TGTGCCAGCAGTGAAGTGGGGGGCACTGAAGCTTTCTTT,CASSEVGGTEAFF
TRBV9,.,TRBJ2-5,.,TGTGCCAGCAGCCCCCCTGAGCGGGAAGAGACCCAGTACTTC,CASSPPEREETQYF
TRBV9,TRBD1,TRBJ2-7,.,TGTGCCAGCAGCCTGGGACAGGGGACCTACGAGCAGTACTTC,CASSLGQGTYEQYF
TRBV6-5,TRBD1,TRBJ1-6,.,TGTGCCAGCTGCGATCCGGGACAGGGGTATTCACCCCTCCACTTT,CASCDPGQGYSPLHF
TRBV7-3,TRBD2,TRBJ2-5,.,TGTGCCAGCAGCTTTGGTGGCGGGGGGGCGGAGACCCAGTACTTC,CASSFGGGGAETQYF
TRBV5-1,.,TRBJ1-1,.,TGCGCCAGCAGCTTGGCGGGGAACCCCATGAACACTGAAGCTTTCTTT,CASSLAGNPMNTEAFF